This entry concerns a single TCR beta chain. This sample is part of a study of control samples from healthy donors and cancer patients. Germline CDR1 and CDR2: SEHNR and FQNEAQ (reference sequence). There are 15 residues in the CDR3. Deletions cut 1 base from V and 0 bases from J, with 6 bases between. Clones were read by immunoSEQ multiplex PCR, and TCRdb kept only the in-frame ones, dropping some. The table includes roughly 200,000 clones, around 93% detected once. This clonotype was obtained from a man aged 30 to 45 in good health. Sequences were obtained from blood. The chain uses TRBV7-9 and TRBJ2-2; unclear D gene. CDR3 in amino acids: CASSLVATNTGELFF. CDR3 in DNA: TGTGCCAGCAGCTTAGTAGCCACGAACACCGGGGAGCTGTTTTTT.